The 21 T cell receptor beta chains reported below all come from one sample, sequenced in a study of CD8+CD57+ T cells in acquired aplastic anemia (dated by TCRdb to 2016 to 2018). Expansion of CD8+CD57+ cells had been shown by flow cytometry in the patients chosen for sequencing. The sample was run on an Illumina HiSeq 2000. TCR beta VDJ combination and CDR3 sequence profiling used genomic DNA as the template. TCRdb applied fastp at Q25 and MiXCR to the public reads, then kept only in-frame beta chains. Rows with a matching CDR3 protein are joined into one entry that keeps the most common DNA and genes. This sample gives roughly 260,000 distinct CDR3 sequences in total; more than 40% of them show up just once. The ten largest make up 7.8% of the sample. Sample: sorted CD4+, CD8+, or CD8+CD57+ T cells (not recorded which) from PBMCs. These receptors were collected from a human donor with aplastic anemia.

The genes are TRBV15 and TRBJ2-1; D is perhaps TRBD2 (6 bases). V lost 4 bases, J lost 3 bases, and 7 bases lay in between. The CDR3 totals 13 residues. Germline values: CDR1 LNHNV, CDR2 YYDKDF (reference sequence). The CDR3 DNA is TGTGCCACCAGCAAGGACTACTACAATGAGCAGTTCTTC. It yields the protein CATSKDYYNEQFF.

Regarding this clonotype: This may be a read error: a much more frequent sequence differs by one nucleotide. The J gene is TRBJ2-5, the V gene TRBV25-1; D perhaps matches TRBD2 (5 bases). CDR1 MGHDK and CDR2 SYGVNS come from the germline V gene. V lost 6 bases and J lost 7, with 33 bases in between. There are 19 residues in the CDR3. This CDR3 is CASSHLPAVRAAHGGTQYF. The CDR3 region has the DNA TGTGCCAGCAGCCACCTCCCGGCGGTGAGGGCCGCCCATGGAGGGACCCAGTACTTC.

On this clonotype itself: Without the conserved terminal phenylalanine or tryptophan, this CDR3 likely stems from a read error. The DNA is left out, because the CDR3 cannot be placed on it with certainty; the CDR3 is given as TCRdb lists it. The chain recombines TRBV7-6 with TRBJ2-7. Per the germline V gene, CDR1 is SGHVS and CDR2 is FNYEAQ. The CDR3 comprises 11 residues, both ends counted. The CDR3 loop reads CASSLDSTLDA.

The chain combines TRBV20-1 with TRBJ2-7; 7 nucleotides agree with TRBD1. CDR3 length: 12 residues. The ends lost 3 bases at V and 2 bases at J; junction bases unmatched: 1. In germline, CDR1 is DFQATT, CDR2 SNEGSKA (reference sequence). Written as DNA, the CDR3 is TGCAGTGCTAGCGGACAGGCCTACGAGCAGTACTTC. Residues: CSASGQAYEQYF.

This rearrangement joins TRBV7-6 to TRBJ1-6; D might be TRBD1 (5 bases). The V end lost 5 bases, the J end lost 0 bases, and 35 bases lay between the germline ends. In germline, CDR1 is SGHVS, CDR2 FNYEAQ. There are 24 residues in the CDR3. This CDR3 is CASSDGARGQNAGADCSYNSPLHF. Here the CDR3 DNA reads TGTGCCAGCAGCGATGGGGCGAGGGGCCAAAATGCTGGGGCTGATTGCTCCTATAATTCACCCCTCCACTTT.

This clonotype was seen repeatedly, ten times or more. The J gene is TRBJ2-7, the V gene TRBV15; 9 nucleotides line up with TRBD1. CDR3 size: 15 residues. Per the germline V gene, CDR1 is LNHNV and CDR2 is YYDKDF (reference sequence). The J segment lost 5 bases and the V segment lost 5 bases, leaving 10 bases of the junction unmatched. The CDR3 region is CATSLLRDRAHEQYF. CDR3 DNA: TGTGCCACCAGCTTACTCCGGGACAGGGCCCACGAGCAGTACTTC.

This clonotype was recorded only once. The chain employs TRBV20-1 and TRBJ2-1; 14 bases line up with TRBD2. Per the germline V gene, CDR1 is DFQATT and CDR2 is SNEGSKA (reference sequence). V shed 0 bases and J 5 bases; nucleotides not matched to a gene: 12. This CDR3 has 19 amino acids. CDR3 nucleotide sequence: TGCAGTGCTAGAGACCCCTCGACTAGCGGGAGGGAAGTGAACAATGAGCAGTTCTTC. As protein: CSARDPSTSGREVNNEQFF.

This clonotype turned up a few times. The V and J genes are TRBV12-3 or TRBV12-4 and TRBJ2-4; tentative D call: TRBD1 (5 bases). Deletions cut 3 bases from V and 4 bases from J, with 10 bases between. This CDR3 comprises 14 residues. The CDR3 DNA reads TGTGCCAGCAGTTTTCAGGACAAGAAAAACATTCAGTACTTC. Its translation is CASSFQDKKNIQYF.

The table lists this clonotype with a few counts. CDR3 sequence: CASSLRDRVMETQYF. DNA for the CDR3: TGTGCCAGCAGTTTAAGGGACAGGGTAATGGAGACCCAGTACTTC. The rearrangement uses TRBV27 and TRBJ2-5, with 9 bases lining up with TRBD1. The germline gives CDR1 MNHEY, CDR2 SMNVEV (reference sequence). This CDR3 contains 15 residues. V trimming: 2 bases; J trimming: 5 bases; junction bases outside the gene matches: 6.

The table lists this clonotype with a count of one. The chain recombines TRBV19 with TRBJ1-4; 12 bases match TRBD1. J lost 0 bases, V lost 7 bases, and 9 bases had no gene match. This CDR3 region has 18 residues. Germline CDR1 is LNHDA and CDR2 is SQIVND (reference sequence). CDR3 region: CASKVGTGGTTTNEKLFF. CDR3 DNA: TGTGCCAGTAAGGTCGGGACAGGGGGCACCACAACTAATGAAAAACTGTTTTTT.

In its sample, this clonotype was seen once. The chain employs TRBV12-3 or TRBV12-4 and TRBJ1-5; possibly TRBD1 for D (5 bases). The CDR3 extends over 14 amino acids. V lost 7 bases to trimming and J lost 3 bases, with 13 bases between them. The CDR3 coding sequence is TGTGCCAGCACCCTGGGGGGTGCCAATCAGCCCCAGCATTTT. Its translation: CASTLGGANQPQHF.

The V call is TRBV6-5, the J call TRBJ2-7; 7 bases fit TRBD2. The germline V gene encodes CDR1 MNHEY and CDR2 SVGAGI. Unmatched junction bases numbered 7, after V lost 5 bases and J lost 3 bases. This CDR3 comprises 14 residues. DNA for the CDR3: TGTGCCAGCAGTACCGGGGGGATATACTACGAGCAGTACTTC. Amino acid sequence: CASSTGGIYYEQYF.

The rearrangement joins TRBV9 to TRBJ2-3; 9 bases map to TRBD2. With V trimmed by 2 bases and J by 4 bases, 5 bases remained unmatched. This CDR3 is built from 15 residues. Germline V lookup: CDR1 SGDLS, CDR2 YYNGEE. The DNA for the CDR3 is TGTGCCAGCAGCGTGCGCAGCGGGGGGCCAGATACGCAGTATTTT. Translating gives CASSVRSGGPDTQYF.

This clonotype was found many times. J is TRBJ2-7 and V is TRBV7-9; the D is unclear. CDR3 size: 11 residues. The germline CDR1 and CDR2 sequences are SEHNR and FQNEAQ (reference sequence). Trimming cost V 10 bases and J 2 bases, with 9 bases left between them. The DNA for the CDR3 is TGTGCCACCTCAGCCGCCTACGAGCAGTACTTC. It yields the protein CATSAAYEQYF.

This clonotype has only a few counts. V is TRBV4-3 and J is TRBJ2-7, with D possibly being TRBD1 or TRBD2 (5 bases each). Trimming shortened V by 0 bases and J by 2 bases, and 11 bases separated the two germline ends. This CDR3 comprises 15 residues. The germline gives CDR1 LGHNA, CDR2 YSLEER. The CDR3 DNA is TGCGCCAGCAGCCAAGATTTTGGGGGAACCTACGAGCAGTACTTC. As protein: CASSQDFGGTYEQYF.

A note on this clonotype: Since a much larger clone is just one base distant, this may be a read error. The chain uses TRBV9 and TRBJ2-1; possible D gene TRBD2, 5 bases. The germline V gene has CDR1 SGDLS and CDR2 YYNGEE. The CDR3 is 15 residues long. Trimming left V 3 bases short and J 5 bases short, with 15 bases between. CDR3 protein: CASSAAAALHNEQFF. As DNA, the CDR3 is TGTGCCAGCAGCGCAGCGGCTGCTCTACACAATGAGCAGTTCTTC.

The table lists this clonotype with a count of one. The chain recombines TRBV10-3 with TRBJ1-1; D remains ambiguous. CDR3 length: 16 amino acids. V was clipped by 6 bases and J by 0 bases, with 17 bases between them. The germline gives CDR1 ENHRY, CDR2 SYGVKD. CDR3 DNA sequence: TGTGCCATCAGACCCTTCCTGACAAGGTTGAACACTGAAGCTTTCTTT. It yields the protein CAIRPFLTRLNTEAFF.

This clonotype was recorded once. The chain employs TRBV3-1 and TRBJ2-5; 7 bases line up with TRBD2. The V gene end was trimmed by 1 base and the J gene end by 5 bases; junction bases not matched to a gene: 4. The CDR3 totals 14 residues. Germline V gene sequence: CDR1 LGHDT, CDR2 YNNKEL (reference sequence). The CDR3 DNA reads as TGTGCCAGCAGCCAAGTTGTGGGGGGGGAGACCCAGTACTTC. Its protein is CASSQVVGGETQYF.

This clonotype was seen at least ten times. The chain combines TRBV9 with TRBJ2-7, with D perhaps TRBD1 (5 bases). The length of the CDR3 is 15 residues. Trimming removed 3 bases at V and 2 bases at J, with 15 bases between. From germline, CDR1 is SGDLS and CDR2 YYNGEE. The CDR3 DNA sequence: TGTGCCAGCAGCGGGTCCATGTCAGGGACCTACGAGCAGTACTTC. Encoded protein: CASSGSMSGTYEQYF. Full variable domain (outside the CDR3, taken from reference TRBV9 and TRBJ2-7): DSGVTQTPKHLITATGQRVTLRCSPRSGDLSVYWYQQSLDQGLQFLIQYYNGEERAKGNILERFSAQQFPDLHSELNLSSLELGDSALYFCASSGSMSGTYEQYFGPGTRLTVT.

There are many counts of this clonotype. The rearrangement joins TRBV11-2 to TRBJ2-1; a weak D match, TRBD2 (5 bases). The CDR3 consists of 14 residues. Germline V gene sequence: CDR1 SGHAT, CDR2 FQNNGV. V shed 0 bases and J shed 8 bases, with 11 bases lying between them. The CDR3 reads CASSLEPGGDEQFF. DNA for the CDR3: TGTGCCAGCAGCTTAGAGCCCGGAGGAGATGAGCAGTTCTTC.

In its sample, this clonotype was seen many times. This chain connects TRBV7-8 to TRBJ2-1; 15 nucleotides match TRBD2. The germline V gene encodes CDR1 SGHVS and CDR2 FQNEAQ. This CDR3 has 19 amino acids. V trimming: 4 bases; J trimming: 1 base; junction bases outside the gene matches: 8. The CDR3, as DNA: TGTGCCAGCAGCTCCCCCCGGACTAGCGGGGGGGAATCCTACAATGAGCAGTTCTTC. Translating it yields CASSSPRTSGGESYNEQFF.